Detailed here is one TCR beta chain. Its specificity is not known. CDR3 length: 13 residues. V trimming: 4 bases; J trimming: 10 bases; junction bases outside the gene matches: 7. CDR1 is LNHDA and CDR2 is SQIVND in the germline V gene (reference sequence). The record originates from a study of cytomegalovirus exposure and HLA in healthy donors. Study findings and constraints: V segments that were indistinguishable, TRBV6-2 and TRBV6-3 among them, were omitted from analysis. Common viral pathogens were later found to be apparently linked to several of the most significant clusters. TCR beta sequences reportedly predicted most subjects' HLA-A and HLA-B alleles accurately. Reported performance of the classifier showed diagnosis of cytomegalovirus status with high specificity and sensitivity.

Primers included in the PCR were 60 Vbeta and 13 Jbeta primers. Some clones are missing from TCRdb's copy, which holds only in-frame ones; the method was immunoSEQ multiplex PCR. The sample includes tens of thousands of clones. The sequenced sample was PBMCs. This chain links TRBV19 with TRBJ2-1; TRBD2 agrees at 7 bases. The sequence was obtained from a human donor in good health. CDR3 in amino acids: CASSTHGGVEQFF. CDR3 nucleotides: TGTGCCAGTAGTACTCATGGGGGGGTAGAGCAGTTCTTC.